The 14 T cell receptor beta chains in this list originate from one sample, sequenced in a study of blood T cells in healthy people across ages. A second roughly 6 to 11 cycle PCR used barcoded and J-beta primers. One entry per CDR3 protein results from TCRdb running MiXCR on the 5' RACE reads. The data hold approximately 690,000 distinct CDR3 sequences, with roughly 43% observed a single time. The sequenced sample was blood. All receptors come from an elderly man in good health.

This chain links TRBV20-1 with TRBJ2-3; unclear D gene. Trimming stripped 4 bases from V and 0 bases from J, with 5 bases between. The CDR3 totals 12 residues. CDR1 and CDR2 (germline): DFQATT, SNEGSKA (reference sequence). CDR3 residues: CSATESTDTQYF. The CDR3 nucleotides read TGCAGTGCTACGGAGAGCACAGATACGCAGTATTTT.

The gene calls are TRBV14 and TRBJ2-2, with 8 bases matching TRBD1. The CDR3 has 16 amino acids. Germline CDR1 SGHDN, CDR2 FVKESK. The J segment lost 4 bases and the V segment lost 4 bases, leaving 8 bases of the junction unmatched. The CDR3 coding sequence is TGTGCCAGCAGCCCCTCAGGGGGCCAGGTCACCGGGGAGCTGTTTTTT. Translated: CASSPSGGQVTGELFF.

This clonotype was counted between two and nine times. The chain uses TRBV29-1 and TRBJ2-3; 10 bases agree with TRBD1. CDR3 size: 14 residues. The trim removed 7 bases at V and 4 bases at J, leaving 8 bases unmatched. Germline values: CDR1 SQVTM, CDR2 ANQGSEA. The DNA of the CDR3 is TGCAGCGGAAAGGACAGGGGGAACGCAGATACGCAGTATTTT. Translated: CSGKDRGNADTQYF.

J is TRBJ1-4 and V is TRBV6-2 or TRBV6-3; D may be TRBD1 (5 bases). V shed 7 bases and J shed 0 bases, with 21 bases lying between them. The germline V gene has CDR1 MNHEY and CDR2 SVGEGT. The CDR3 has 18 residues. CDR3 region: CASTRGMVIPTTNEKLFF. For the CDR3, the DNA is TGTGCCAGCACCCGGGGGATGGTCATTCCGACAACTAATGAAAAACTGTTTTTT.

The chain links TRBV5-1 to TRBJ2-7; 11 positions match TRBD2. CDR1 is SGHRS and CDR2 is YFSETQ in the germline V gene. The CDR3 has 18 amino acids. J gave up 7 bases and V 3 bases, and 18 bases lay outside the gene matches. CDR3 amino acids: CASSSRTSGHIMVNEQYF. CDR3 bases: TGCGCCAGCAGCTCCAGGACTAGCGGGCATATTATGGTCAATGAGCAGTACTTC.

There are a few counts of this clonotype. The gene calls are TRBV4-3 and TRBJ2-3; TRBD2 is a possible D gene (6 bases). Germline V gives CDR1 LGHNA, CDR2 YSLEER. This CDR3 region has 15 residues. Trimming pared 3 bases from V and 2 bases from J, leaving 12 bases between. CDR3 in amino acids: CASSQRDSPTDTQYF. For the CDR3, the DNA is TGCGCCAGCAGCCAGCGGGACTCCCCCACAGATACGCAGTATTTT.

This clonotype was counted many times. The chain links TRBV27 to TRBJ2-1, with 9 bases that match TRBD2. The V gene end was trimmed by 4 bases and the J gene end by 5 bases; junction bases not matched to a gene: 12. The V gene's germline CDR1 is MNHEY and CDR2 SMNVEV (reference sequence). The CDR3 is made up of 17 amino acids. The CDR3 here is CASSSIHLLAGNNEQFF. CDR3 DNA: TGTGCCAGCAGTTCAATCCACCTCCTAGCGGGAAACAATGAGCAGTTCTTC.

The chain is built from TRBV2 and TRBJ1-2; TRBD1 is a possible D gene (6 bases). The CDR3 covers 14 residues. CDR1 and CDR2 (germline): SNHLY, FYNNEI. Trimming shortened V by 5 bases and J by 5 bases, and 15 bases separated the two germline ends. CDR3 sequence: CASSTQGGGYGYTF. CDR3 nucleotide sequence: TGTGCCAGCAGTACACAGGGAGGAGGTTATGGCTACACCTTC.

This rearrangement joins TRBV7-9 to TRBJ2-3, with 14 nucleotides matching TRBD2. CDR3 length: 17 residues. V lost 5 bases to trimming and J lost 2 bases; unmatched junction nucleotides: 6. Germline CDR1 is SEHNR and CDR2 is FQNEAQ (reference sequence). The CDR3 DNA reads TGTGCCAGCAGCCCAATGGGACTAGCGGGAGTCACAGATACGCAGTATTTT. Translation gives CASSPMGLAGVTDTQYF.

In this sample, this clonotype turned up once. The junction shows a germline mismatch at one end, possibly a read error. V and J are TRBV2 and TRBJ2-2; D may match TRBD1 or TRBD2 (5 bases each). Per the germline V gene, CDR1 is SNHLY and CDR2 is FYNNEI. The CDR3 has 15 amino acids. Written as DNA, the CDR3 is TGTGCTAGCAAAGTCCTGCCGCAGGGAGTCGGGGAGCTGTTTTTT. This translates into CASKVLPQGVGELFF. Drawing the rest from reference TRBV2 and TRBJ2-2, the complete variable domain is EPEVTQTPSHQVTQMGQEVILRCVPISNHLYFYWYRQILGQKVEFLVSFYNNEISEKSEIFDDQFSVERPDGSNFTLKIRSTKLEDSAMYFCASKVLPQGVGELFFGEGSRLTVL.

The chain combines TRBV6-1 with TRBJ2-1; TRBD1 aligns across 8 bases. V was clipped by 5 bases and J by 6 bases; unmatched bases: 6. The germline gives CDR1 MNHNS, CDR2 SASEGT. The length of the CDR3 is 14 residues. This CDR3 is CASSWQGAVNEQFF. The DNA of the CDR3 is TGTGCCAGCAGTTGGCAGGGGGCCGTCAATGAGCAGTTCTTC.

In its sample, this clonotype was seen a few times. The genes are TRBV7-2 and TRBJ2-5, with D possibly matching TRBD1 (5 bases). Germline V CDR1 and CDR2: SGHTA, FQGNSA. CDR3 length: 15 amino acids. V was pared by 1 base and J by 5 bases, with 14 bases between. The CDR3 nucleotides read TGTGCCAGCAGCTTAGTGTCTGGGGCTTCGGAGACCCAGTACTTC. Translating it yields CASSLVSGASETQYF.

This clonotype was observed a handful of times. The CDR3 DNA is TGTGCCACCAGTGATCCCCTAGCGGAAAACAATGAGCAGTTCTTC. Protein sequence: CATSDPLAENNEQFF. The V gene is TRBV24-1, the J gene TRBJ2-1; 7 nucleotides agree with TRBD2. The CDR3 has 15 residues. V dropped 3 bases and J dropped 5; count of bases not matched to a gene: 6. Germline V lookup: CDR1 KGHDR, CDR2 SFDVKD.

V usage is TRBV7-9 and J usage is TRBJ1-6; 9 bases agree with TRBD1. The CDR3 spans 15 residues. Germline CDR1 is SEHNR and CDR2 is FQNEAQ (reference sequence). J was trimmed by 9 bases and V by 5 bases; bases with no gene match: 8. The DNA of the CDR3 is TGTGCCAGCAGCAAAGCGGGACAGGGCGGTTCACCCCTCCACTTT. It codes for CASSKAGQGGSPLHF.